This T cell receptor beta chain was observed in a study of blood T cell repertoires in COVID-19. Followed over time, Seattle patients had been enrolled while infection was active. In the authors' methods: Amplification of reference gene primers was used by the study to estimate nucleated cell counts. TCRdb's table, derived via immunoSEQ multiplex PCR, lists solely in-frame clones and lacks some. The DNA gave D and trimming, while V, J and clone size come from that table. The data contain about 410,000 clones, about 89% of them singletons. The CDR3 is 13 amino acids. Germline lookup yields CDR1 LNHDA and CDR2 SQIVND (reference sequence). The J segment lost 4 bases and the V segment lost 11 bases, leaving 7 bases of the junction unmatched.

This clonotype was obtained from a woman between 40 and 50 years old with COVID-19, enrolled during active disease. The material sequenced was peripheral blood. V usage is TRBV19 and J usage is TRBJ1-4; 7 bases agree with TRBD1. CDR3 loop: CACRDSGNEKLFF. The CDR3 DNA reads TGTGCCTGTCGGGACAGCGGTAATGAAAAACTGTTTTTT. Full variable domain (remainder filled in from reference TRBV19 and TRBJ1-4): DGGITQSPKYLFRKEGQNVTLSCEQNLNHDAMYWYRQDPGQGLRLIYYSQIVNDFQKGDIAEGYSVSREKKESFPLTVTSAQKNPTAFYLCACRDSGNEKLFFGSGTQLSVL.